The 14 T cell receptor beta chains reported below all come from one sample, sequenced in a study of T cell responses to AZD1222 COVID-19 vaccine. Some clones are missing from TCRdb's copy, which holds only in-frame ones; the method was immunoSEQ multiplex PCR. The table includes approximately 130,000 clones, roughly 82% detected once. The sequencing used peripheral blood, collected 28 days after the second AZD1222 dose. These receptor sequences come from an adult who received the AZD1222 COVID-19 vaccine.

The chain carries TRBV7-2 and TRBJ2-2; TRBD1 matches 8 bases. The CDR3 covers 17 residues. V gave up 2 bases and J gave up 7 bases; unmatched junction bases: 12. Germline assignment: CDR1 SGHTA and CDR2 FQGNSA. CDR3 nucleotides: TGTGCCAGCAGCTTAAATACCCAGGGGGCGCGGGGCGGGGAGCTGTTTTTT. Translated, it gives CASSLNTQGARGGELFF.

This sequence joins TRBV15 and TRBJ2-5; D possibly uses TRBD1 or TRBD2 (6 bases each). This CDR3 comprises 16 residues. CDR1 and CDR2 (germline): LNHNV, YYDKDF (reference sequence). Trimming removed 5 bases from V and 2 bases from J, with 18 bases in between. The CDR3 DNA reads as TGTGCCACCAGCCCCCAGAGGGGGGCCGGTCAAGAGACCCAGTACTTC. This gives the protein CATSPQRGAGQETQYF.

The chain carries TRBV2 and TRBJ2-3, with D possibly called TRBD1 or TRBD2 (5 bases each). Germline loops: CDR1 SNHLY, CDR2 FYNNEI. This CDR3 is 16 amino acids long. V lost 3 bases, J lost 2 bases, and 15 bases lay in between. CDR3 in amino acids: CASSDFLMGDTDTQYF. Here the CDR3 DNA reads TGTGCCAGCAGTGACTTTCTCATGGGGGACACAGATACGCAGTATTTT. Full variable domain (rest looked up from reference TRBV2 and TRBJ2-3): EPEVTQTPSHQVTQMGQEVILRCVPISNHLYFYWYRQILGQKVEFLVSFYNNEISEKSEIFDDQFSVERPDGSNFTLKIRSTKLEDSAMYFCASSDFLMGDTDTQYFGPGTRLTVL.

The chain carries TRBV7-8 and TRBJ1-1, with TRBD1 matching 9 bases. From germline, CDR1 is SGHVS and CDR2 FQNEAQ. The CDR3 runs to 13 residues. Losses at the gene ends were 5 bases for V and 5 bases for J; bases not matched to a gene: 3. This chain's CDR3 is CASSRDRATEAFF. As DNA, the CDR3 is TGTGCCAGCAGCCGGGACAGGGCTACTGAAGCTTTCTTT.

Of note for this clone: Relative to the germline gene, one junction end is altered; a read error may explain this. This sequence joins TRBV28 and TRBJ2-7, with 8 nucleotides matching TRBD2. This CDR3 spans 18 amino acids. CDR1 is MDHEN, CDR2 SYDVKM, per germline. The CDR3 region has the DNA TGTGCCAGCAGCTTATGGCCCCCATCGGCCCGGGAGGGTCTCGAGCAGTACTTC. It is translated as CASSLWPPSAREGLEQYF.

The CDR3 sequence: CASSPGTQTYEQYF. CDR3 in DNA: TGTGCCAGCAGCCCCGGGACCCAGACCTACGAGCAGTACTTC. The genes are TRBV14 and TRBJ2-7, with D possibly being TRBD1 or TRBD2 (5 bases each). The CDR3 has 14 amino acids. Germline V lookup: CDR1 SGHDN, CDR2 FVKESK. The V gene lost 4 bases and the J gene lost 2 bases, with 12 bases spanning the gap.

The CDR3 sequence is CASSYPDRVSSGYTF. In DNA form, the CDR3 reads TGTGCCAGCAGTTACCCCGACAGGGTTTCTTCGGGCTACACCTTC. The V and J genes are TRBV6-2 or TRBV6-3 and TRBJ1-2; TRBD1 matches 7 bases. J lost 8 bases, V lost 2 bases, and 11 bases had no gene match. The germline V gene encodes CDR1 MNHEY and CDR2 SVGEGT. The CDR3 consists of 15 residues.

The chain uses TRBV18 and TRBJ2-3; 9 bases match TRBD2. V was clipped by 8 bases and J by 6 bases; unmatched bases: 6. The length of the CDR3 is 13 residues. Germline V CDR1 and CDR2: KGHSH, LQKENI. The CDR3 here is CASRRTSADTQYF. The CDR3 nucleotides read TGTGCCAGCAGACGGACTAGCGCGGATACGCAGTATTTT.

This clone was picked up one time. The rearrangement uses TRBV13 and TRBJ2-5; either TRBD1 or TRBD2 may supply D (6 bases each). The CDR3 has 18 residues. With 2 bases removed from V and 5 bases from J, the gap between germline ends came to 24 bases. The germline CDR1 and CDR2 sequences are PRHDT and FYEKMQ (reference sequence). The CDR3 nucleotides are TGTGCCAGCAGCTTAAAGGGCTCACCCGGGGGCCGAGGGGAGACCCAGTACTTC. Its translation is CASSLKGSPGGRGETQYF.

CDR3 amino acids: CRQVTDQPQHF. DNA of the CDR3: TGCAGACAGGTAACCGATCAGCCCCAGCATTTT. The rearrangement joins TRBV20-1 to TRBJ1-5, with D possibly TRBD1 on 5 matching bases. The CDR3 contains 11 residues. The germline gives CDR1 DFQATT, CDR2 SNEGSKA (reference sequence).

This clone occurred a few times. The chain links TRBV3-1 (or the pseudogene TRBV3-2) to TRBJ1-2; unclear D gene. In germline, CDR1 is LGHDT, CDR2 YNNKEL (reference sequence). The CDR3 extends over 13 amino acids. V was clipped by 1 base and J by 1 base, with 4 bases between them. For the CDR3, the DNA is TGTGCCAGCAGCCAAGGGTTTAACTATGGCTACACCTTC. Residues: CASSQGFNYGYTF.

This clone was seen once. The chain couples TRBV6-5 to TRBJ2-7; no reliable D call. V was pared by 2 bases and J by 2 bases, with 7 bases between. The CDR3 runs to 13 residues. CDR1 MNHEY and CDR2 SVGAGI come from the germline V gene. The DNA for the CDR3 is TGTGCCAGCAGTTACCTGGACCCCTACGAGCAGTACTTC. It codes for CASSYLDPYEQYF.

The CDR3 reads CASSLGTGRYGYTF. In nucleotides, the CDR3 is TGTGCCAGCAGCTTAGGGACCGGGCGATATGGCTACACCTTC. The chain employs TRBV11-2 and TRBJ1-2; D is ambiguous. Deletions cut 1 base from V and 5 bases from J, with 11 bases between. The CDR3 contains 14 residues. Germline V gene lookup returns CDR1 SGHAT and CDR2 FQNNGV.

The table lists this clone with a few counts. This sequence joins TRBV5-6 and TRBJ1-2; D is undetermined. Germline CDR1 SGHDT, CDR2 YYEEEE. Trimming shortened V by 3 bases and J by 7 bases, and 10 bases separated the two germline ends. The CDR3 runs 12 residues. As DNA, the CDR3 is TGTGCCAGCAGCTGGACCCTGGGTGGCTACACCTTC. It encodes CASSWTLGGYTF.